These 6 T cell receptor beta chains came from one sample sequenced in a study of siplizumab effects on memory and regulatory T cells. Generated by immunoSEQ multiplex PCR, the TCRdb table keeps only in-frame clones and is missing some. Here the sample spans 90,000 to 95,000 clones, roughly 93% being singletons. Sequenced: CD8+ T cells sorted from blood. These receptors were taken from a human donor in good health.

The rearrangement links TRBV6-1 to TRBJ1-1, with 7 bases identical to TRBD1. V was clipped by 0 bases and J by 6 bases; unmatched bases: 16. The CDR3 is 18 amino acids. Germline CDR1 reads MNHNS; CDR2 reads SASEGT. CDR3 nucleotides: TGTGCCAGCAGTGAAGCGCTTCGAGCAGGGGGACTTTGGTCTGAAGCTTTCTTT. It specifies CASSEALRAGGLWSEAFF.

Written as DNA, the CDR3 is TGTGCCAGCAGCTTCTTTCGGGACAGCCCGCAAGAGACCCAGTACTTC. Translating it yields CASSFFRDSPQETQYF. The rearrangement uses TRBV11-3 and TRBJ2-5, with 7 bases fitting TRBD1. The CDR3 runs 16 residues. The ends lost 3 bases at V and 2 bases at J; junction bases unmatched: 9. Germline V CDR1 and CDR2: SGHNT, YENEEA.

V gene TRBV7-9 combines with J gene TRBJ2-7, with D tentatively TRBD2 (5 bases). Germline V CDR1 and CDR2: SEHNR, FQNEAQ (reference sequence). Trimming took off 5 bases at V and 4 bases at J, with 21 bases between the two ends. This CDR3 is built from 16 residues. The CDR3 region has the DNA TGTGCCAGCAGCGGCCACCGGGAAAAAGGGCAATACGAGCAGTACTTC. Its translation: CASSGHREKGQYEQYF.

The chain links TRBV4-1 to TRBJ1-3; 8 nucleotides agree with TRBD1. This CDR3 region has 15 residues. Germline V gene lookup returns CDR1 MGHRA and CDR2 YSYEKL. With V trimmed by 3 bases and J by 4 bases, 5 bases remained unmatched. As DNA, the CDR3 is TGCGCCAGCAGCCAGGATGGACAGGGAGGAAACACCATATATTTT. It translates to CASSQDGQGGNTIYF.

V and J are TRBV19 and TRBJ2-3; 7 bases map to TRBD2. Unmatched junction bases numbered 7, after V lost 1 base and J lost 6 bases. Germline V CDR1 and CDR2: LNHDA, SQIVND (reference sequence). The CDR3 has 15 amino acids. CDR3 coding DNA: TGTGCCAGTAGTATAGTCCACTACGGGGGGGATACGCAGTATTTT. It codes for CASSIVHYGGDTQYF.

The J gene is TRBJ2-1, the V gene TRBV27, with unresolved D. This CDR3 contains 16 residues. Germline loops: CDR1 MNHEY, CDR2 SMNVEV (reference sequence). V lost 2 bases, J lost 4 bases, and 15 bases lay in between. CDR3: CASSLMGSDAYNEQFF. The CDR3 DNA reads as TGTGCCAGCAGTTTAATGGGATCTGATGCGTACAATGAGCAGTTCTTC.